This section outlines one TCR beta chain sequence together with its context. Antigen unknown. These data belong to a study of a mutant IDH1 vaccine in newly diagnosed glioma. The study, taken as a whole, reports: Pseudoprogression seemed unrelated to changes in top peripheral T cell clonotypes.

The CDR3 sequence is 14 residues long. V was pared by 6 bases and J by 5 bases, with 6 bases of the junction left unmatched. Germline values: CDR1 MNHNY, CDR2 SVGAGI (reference sequence). Method: immunoSEQ multiplex PCR; TCRdb's copy keeps in-frame clones and lacks some. The sample includes around 130,000 clones, about 82% of them seen just once. Regarding time point: week 11, during vaccination. Alongside topical imiquimod, each dose of vaccine comprised 300 ug of mutant IDH1 20-mer peptide. Donors harbored newly found WHO grade 3 or 4 IDH1-mutant, ATRX-lost astrocytomas. The chain links TRBV6-6 to TRBJ2-7; 11 bases fit TRBD1. This receptor was identified in a man aged 35 to 55 with glioma. Sequenced here: PBMCs, sampled from a glioma patient whose treatment included an IDH1 peptide vaccine. This CDR3 is CASSLRTGGHEQYF. For the CDR3, the DNA is TGTGCCAGCAGCCTCAGGACAGGGGGCCACGAGCAGTACTTC.